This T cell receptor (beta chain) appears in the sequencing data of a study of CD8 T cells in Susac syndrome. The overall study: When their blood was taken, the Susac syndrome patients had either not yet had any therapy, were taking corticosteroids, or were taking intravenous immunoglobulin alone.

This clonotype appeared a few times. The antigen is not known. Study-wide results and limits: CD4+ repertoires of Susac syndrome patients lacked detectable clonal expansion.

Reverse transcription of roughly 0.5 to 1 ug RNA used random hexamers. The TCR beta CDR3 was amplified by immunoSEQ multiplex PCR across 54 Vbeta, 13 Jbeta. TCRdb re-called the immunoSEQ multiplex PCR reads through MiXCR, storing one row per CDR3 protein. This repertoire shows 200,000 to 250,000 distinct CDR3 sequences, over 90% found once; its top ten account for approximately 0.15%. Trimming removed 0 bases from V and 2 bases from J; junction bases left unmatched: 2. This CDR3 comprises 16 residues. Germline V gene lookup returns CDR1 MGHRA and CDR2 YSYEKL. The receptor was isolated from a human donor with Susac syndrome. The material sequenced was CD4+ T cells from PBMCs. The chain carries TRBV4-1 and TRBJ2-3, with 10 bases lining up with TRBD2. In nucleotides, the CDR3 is TGCGCCAGCAGCCAAGATAGCGGGGGGATCACAGATACGCAGTATTTT. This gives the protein CASSQDSGGITDTQYF.